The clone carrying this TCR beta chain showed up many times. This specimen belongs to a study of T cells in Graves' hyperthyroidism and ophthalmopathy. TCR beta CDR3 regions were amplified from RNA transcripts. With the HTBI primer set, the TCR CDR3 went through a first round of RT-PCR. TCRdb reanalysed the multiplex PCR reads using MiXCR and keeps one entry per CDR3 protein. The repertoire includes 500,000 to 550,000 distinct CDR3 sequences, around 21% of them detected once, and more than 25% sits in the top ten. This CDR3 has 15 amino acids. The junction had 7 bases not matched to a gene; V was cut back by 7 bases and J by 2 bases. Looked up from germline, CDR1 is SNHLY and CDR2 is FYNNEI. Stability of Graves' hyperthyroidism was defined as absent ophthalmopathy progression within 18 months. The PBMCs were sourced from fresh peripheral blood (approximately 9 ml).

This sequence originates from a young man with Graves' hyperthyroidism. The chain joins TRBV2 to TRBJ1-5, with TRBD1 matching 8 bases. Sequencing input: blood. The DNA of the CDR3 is TGTGCCAGCAAAACAGGACAGGGAGGCAATCAGCCCCAGCATTTT. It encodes CASKTGQGGNQPQHF.